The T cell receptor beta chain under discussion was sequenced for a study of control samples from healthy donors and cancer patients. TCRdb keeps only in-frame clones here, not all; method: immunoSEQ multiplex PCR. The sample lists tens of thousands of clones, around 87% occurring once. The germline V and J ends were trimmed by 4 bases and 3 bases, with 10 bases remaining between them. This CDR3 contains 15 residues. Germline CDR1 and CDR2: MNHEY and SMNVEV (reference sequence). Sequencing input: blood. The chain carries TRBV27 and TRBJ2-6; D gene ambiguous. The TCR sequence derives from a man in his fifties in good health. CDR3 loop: CASSSKVDGANVLTF. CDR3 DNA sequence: TGTGCCAGCAGTTCTAAAGTGGATGGGGCCAACGTCCTGACTTTC.